This entry features one T cell receptor beta chain sequence. The source of the sample is a study of blood T cell repertoires in COVID-19. Study-wide context: There were acute and convalescent COVID-19 samples, and they came from the United States, Italy and Spain. T cells, B-cell-depleted T cells, or PBMCs supplied cDNA or gDNA.

From germline, CDR1 is PRHDT and CDR2 FYEKMQ (reference sequence). The CDR3 extends over 14 amino acids. Trimming cost V 0 bases and J 5 bases, with 7 bases left between them. Source study methods: For nucleated cells, counts were estimated from reference gene primer amplification. The data were produced by immunoSEQ multiplex PCR, yet TCRdb's version contains in-frame clones alone and is incomplete. V and J calls and clone size come straight from that table; D and trimming were deduced from the DNA. The sample lists some 89,000 clones, 87% seen once, with roughly 15% in the top ten. This TCR came from a human donor in a cohort sampled during active COVID-19. Sequences were obtained from peripheral blood. This rearrangement joins TRBV13 to TRBJ2-2; weak D call: TRBD2 (5 bases). CDR3 amino acids: CASSLGPGTGELFF. The CDR3 DNA sequence: TGTGCCAGCAGCTTAGGCCCGGGGACCGGGGAGCTGTTTTTT.